This entry lists 22 T cell receptor beta chains sequenced from one sample in a study of CD8 T cells in Susac syndrome (dated by TCRdb to about 2019). Library method: the immunoSEQ multiplex PCR assay. RNA was extracted with the RNeasy kit and 0.5 to 1 ug was reverse transcribed using random hexamers. TCRdb itself trimmed the public reads at Q25 with fastp, ran MiXCR and retained productive beta chains. Rows merge per CDR3 protein into single entries with the most common DNA and genes. The sample profile shows roughly 80,000 distinct CDR3 sequences; roughly 91% of them were found once. In total, the top ten clones hold roughly 0.49% of the sample. The sequenced material came from CD8+ T cells from PBMCs. The receptors shown here come from a human donor with multiple sclerosis.

The CDR3 sequence is CASSLGRGGVGYTF. DNA of the CDR3: TGTGCCAGCAGCTTAGGCCGGGGGGGAGTTGGCTACACCTTC. This chain uses TRBV13 with TRBJ1-2; maybe TRBD1 (5 bases). Germline assignment: CDR1 PRHDT and CDR2 FYEKMQ (reference sequence). The V end was cut by 0 bases, the J end by 7 bases, with 12 bases between. The CDR3 spans 14 residues.

CDR3: CASSQAVGGRDQPQHF. In nucleotides, the CDR3 is TGCGCCAGCAGCCAAGCGGTAGGGGGCAGGGATCAGCCCCAGCATTTT. V is TRBV4-1 and J is TRBJ1-5, with TRBD1 matching 7 bases. V was pared by 1 base and J by 5 bases, with 8 bases of the junction left unmatched. The CDR3 covers 16 residues. Germline CDR1 reads MGHRA; CDR2 reads YSYEKL.

The J gene is TRBJ1-2, the V gene TRBV5-6; D unclear. The CDR3 is 11 residues long. Germline V gene lookup returns CDR1 SGHDT and CDR2 YYEEEE. Deletions cut 0 bases from V and 8 bases from J, with 5 bases between. The CDR3 sequence: CASSLGQGYTF. DNA of the CDR3: TGTGCCAGCAGCTTGGGTCAAGGCTACACCTTC.

V usage is TRBV6-2 or TRBV6-3 and J usage is TRBJ1-5; a weak D match, TRBD1 (6 bases). The V end was cut by 5 bases, the J end by 5 bases, with 19 bases between. CDR3 size: 16 residues. Germline V lookup: CDR1 MNHEY, CDR2 SVGEGT. CDR3 sequence (DNA): TGTGCCAGCAGTAATACAGGGTTCACGCCCTATCAGCCCCAGCATTTT. It yields the protein CASSNTGFTPYQPQHF.

The rearrangement links TRBV7-6 to TRBJ2-2; D may be TRBD2 (5 bases). The V end was cut by 7 bases, the J end by 8 bases, with 8 bases between. Germline lookup yields CDR1 SGHVS and CDR2 FNYEAQ. The CDR3 has 11 amino acids. The CDR3: CASTLGGELFF. DNA for the CDR3: TGTGCCAGCACACTAGGGGGGGAGCTGTTTTTT.

A single count supports this clonotype. The chain uses TRBV11-2 and TRBJ1-2; D not certain. V gave up 4 bases and J gave up 8 bases, with 17 bases separating them. CDR1 and CDR2 from the germline V gene are SGHAT and FQNNGV. CDR3 size: 14 residues. In DNA, the CDR3 is TGTGCCAGCAGCTACACCGGGCCCCTCCGGGGCTACACCTTC. This gives the protein CASSYTGPLRGYTF.

This clonotype was recorded only once. The chain carries TRBV11-2 and TRBJ2-1, with no clear D. CDR1 is SGHAT and CDR2 is FQNNGV in the germline V gene. Trimming left V 1 base short and J 0 bases short, with 7 bases between. The CDR3 extends over 15 amino acids. The CDR3 DNA sequence: TGTGCCAGCAGCTTAGGGACGAGCTCCTACAATGAGCAGTTCTTC. Amino acid sequence: CASSLGTSSYNEQFF.

This chain links TRBV6-1 with TRBJ1-6; a weak D match, TRBD1 (6 bases). V was pared by 8 bases and J by 5 bases, with 19 bases between. This CDR3 is 16 amino acids long. The V gene's germline CDR1 is MNHNS and CDR2 SASEGT. The CDR3 region has the DNA TGTGCCAGCGGTCCCTTTGAGGCAGGGGATAATTCACCCCTCCACTTT. This encodes CASGPFEAGDNSPLHF.

This chain joins TRBV19 and TRBJ2-7; 8 nucleotides align to TRBD2. The J segment lost 3 bases and the V segment lost 1 base, leaving 5 bases of the junction unmatched. The CDR3 covers 15 residues. Germline CDR1 is LNHDA and CDR2 is SQIVND (reference sequence). The CDR3 DNA follows: TGTGCCAGTAGTATAGTGAGCGGGAGCCACTACGAGCAGTACTTC. Protein sequence: CASSIVSGSHYEQYF. Complete variable domain (other parts from reference TRBV19 and TRBJ2-7): DGGITQSPKYLFRKEGQNVTLSCEQNLNHDAMYWYRQDPGQGLRLIYYSQIVNDFQKGDIAEGYSVSREKKESFPLTVTSAQKNPTAFYLCASSIVSGSHYEQYFGPGTRLTVT.

In nucleotides, the CDR3 is TGCAGCGCCTACAGGGAAAACACCGGGGAGCTGTTTTTT. Protein: CSAYRENTGELFF. The chain uses TRBV29-1 and TRBJ2-2; tentative D call: TRBD1 (6 bases). The CDR3 extends over 13 amino acids. Trimming took 7 bases from V and 2 from J, leaving 11 bases between them. In germline, CDR1 is SQVTM, CDR2 ANQGSEA.

The chain combines TRBV28 with TRBJ1-2; no reliable D call. In germline, CDR1 is MDHEN, CDR2 SYDVKM. The V and J ends lost 6 bases and 1 base respectively, with 9 bases between them. The CDR3 contains 13 residues. CDR3 region: CASRQFYNYGYTF. CDR3 DNA: TGTGCCAGCAGGCAGTTTTATAACTATGGCTACACCTTC.

This chain joins TRBV6-5 and TRBJ1-1; TRBD1 agrees at 9 bases. The J segment lost 5 bases and the V segment lost 7 bases, leaving 5 bases of the junction unmatched. The CDR3 is 13 residues long. Germline V gives CDR1 MNHEY, CDR2 SVGAGI. The CDR3 protein is CASTVDRGTEAFF. In DNA form, the CDR3 reads TGTGCCAGCACCGTCGACAGGGGGACTGAAGCTTTCTTT.

This chain connects TRBV6-2 or TRBV6-3 to TRBJ1-2, with 9 bases fitting TRBD1. V shed 2 bases, J shed 3 bases, and the junction held 16 bases outside the gene matches. Germline assignment: CDR1 MNHEY and CDR2 SVGEGT. CDR3 length: 19 amino acids. CDR3 nucleotide sequence: TGTGCCAGCAGTTACGTGGGACAGGGTGCGTCCCCCTGGTACTATGGCTACACCTTC. Encoded protein: CASSYVGQGASPWYYGYTF.

This rearrangement joins TRBV27 to TRBJ2-7; 10 bases align to TRBD2. Germline CDR1 MNHEY, CDR2 SMNVEV (reference sequence). CDR3 length: 14 residues. The trim removed 6 bases at V and 3 bases at J, leaving 5 bases unmatched. The CDR3 bases are TGTGCCAGCAGCCCTAGCGGGAGCTACTACGAGCAGTACTTC. Translation: CASSPSGSYYEQYF.

The V and J genes are TRBV30 and TRBJ2-3; TRBD2 aligns across 14 bases. CDR3 size: 19 residues. Trimming cost V 2 bases and J 4 bases; bases outside gene matches: 14. Per the germline V gene, CDR1 is GTSNPN and CDR2 is SVGIG (reference sequence). The CDR3 coding sequence is TGTGCCTGGAGTTCCCCACCGACTAGCGGGGGGGCTTTAGCAGATACGCAGTATTTT. Translation gives CAWSSPPTSGGALADTQYF.

V and J are TRBV30 and TRBJ2-3; D is unclear. This CDR3 is built from 13 residues. Looked up from germline, CDR1 is GTSNPN and CDR2 is SVGIG (reference sequence). Trimming pared 0 bases from V and 5 bases from J, leaving 9 bases between. CDR3 region: CAWSVRSGDTQYF. The DNA of the CDR3 is TGTGCCTGGAGTGTACGGTCCGGAGATACGCAGTATTTT.

This chain links TRBV5-4 with TRBJ2-2; D remains unclear. Trimming removed 9 bases at V and 0 bases at J, with 12 bases between. This CDR3 contains 14 residues. The germline V gene encodes CDR1 SGHNT and CDR2 YYREEE (reference sequence). The DNA of the CDR3 is TGTGCCACCTCAGGCCGGTCGAACACCGGGGAGCTGTTTTTT. Translating gives CATSGRSNTGELFF.

The J gene is TRBJ1-6, the V gene TRBV5-1; tentative D call: TRBD1 (6 bases). Trimming removed 0 bases at V and 7 bases at J, with 11 bases between. Germline assignment: CDR1 SGHRS and CDR2 YFSETQ. The CDR3 totals 15 residues. The CDR3 region is CASSLGAGDNSPLHF. In nucleotides, the CDR3 is TGCGCCAGCAGCTTGGGGGCAGGGGACAATTCACCCCTCCACTTT.

CDR3: CASSPPRADTQYF. In DNA, the CDR3 is TGTGCCAGCAGCCCCCCCCGGGCAGATACGCAGTATTTT. The chain combines TRBV9 with TRBJ2-3; D call uncertain. Germline-derived CDR1 and CDR2 are SGDLS and YYNGEE. This CDR3 has 13 residues. The germline V and J ends were trimmed by 4 bases and 4 bases, with 10 bases remaining between them.

CDR3 bases: TGTGCCAGCAGCCCAGCCTCGGGGCGTACACAAGAGACCCAGTACTTC. The encoded protein is CASSPASGRTQETQYF. The rearrangement joins TRBV11-2 to TRBJ2-5, with D possibly being TRBD1 or TRBD2 (5 bases each). CDR3 size: 16 residues. The germline V gene encodes CDR1 SGHAT and CDR2 FQNNGV. Trimming pared 5 bases from V and 2 bases from J, leaving 18 bases between.

V gene TRBV7-3 combines with J gene TRBJ2-1; TRBD1 matches at 11 bases. There are 15 residues in the CDR3. Germline values: CDR1 SGHTA, CDR2 FQGTGA. Germline trimming cut 2 bases from V and 7 bases from J; bases unmatched to any gene: 4. The CDR3 nucleotides read TGTGCCAGCAGCTTAGGACAGGGGGCGGGGAATGAGCAGTTCTTC. Its protein product is CASSLGQGAGNEQFF. The variable domain in full, with the rest retrieved from reference TRBV7-3 and TRBJ2-1, is GAGVSQTPSNKVTEKGKYVELRCDPISGHTALYWYRQSLGQGPEFLIYFQGTGAADDSGLPNDRFFAVRPEGSVSTLKIQRTERGDSAVYLCASSLGQGAGNEQFFGPGTRLTVL.

The V and J genes are TRBV20-1 and TRBJ1-2; D call uncertain. The CDR3 has 15 amino acids. V dropped 0 bases and J dropped 5 bases, with 16 bases sitting between them. The germline CDR1 and CDR2 sequences are DFQATT and SNEGSKA (reference sequence). Here the CDR3 reads CSARDPVWGDYGYTF. As DNA, the CDR3 is TGCAGTGCTAGAGATCCTGTATGGGGTGATTATGGCTACACCTTC.